The present T cell receptor beta chain was sequenced within a study of neurological immune-mediated disorders. Trimming shortened V by 1 base and J by 9 bases, and 25 bases separated the two germline ends. CDR1 and CDR2 (germline): MNHNS, SASEGT. This CDR3 region has 18 residues. MiXCR, run by TCRdb on the 5' RACE reads, gives a single entry per CDR3 protein. The sample yields 39,000 or so distinct CDR3 sequences, more than 4.5% seen once. The sequence derives from a man between 18 and 29 years old in good health. What was sequenced was CD4+ T cells from blood. The chain joins TRBV6-1 to TRBJ2-1; D gene uncertain. The CDR3: CASSEELVGPPPVREQFF. CDR3 DNA: TGTGCCAGCAGTGAAGAATTGGTAGGACCGCCGCCCGTTCGTGAGCAGTTCTTC.